Listed below are T cell receptor beta chains from one sample, sequenced in a study of blood T cell repertoires in COVID-19. Assay used: immunoSEQ multiplex PCR; TCRdb lists only in-frame clones, some missing. The sample holds 150,000 to 200,000 clones, around four fifths seen once. The specimen was PBMCs or T cells enriched from blood (not recorded which). The receptors were gathered from a woman aged 45-65 years who had recovered from COVID-19. CDR3s include the opening cysteine and the closing phenylalanine or tryptophan. A D gene is named only where the DNA matches it firmly. Rows give clone size only sometimes, using once, few, many, or a class for an expanded clone.

clone_size | j_call | v_call | d_call | cdr3_aa | cdr3_nt
- | TRBJ1-1 | TRBV18 | TRBD1 | CASSATGGTEAFF | TGTGCCAGCTCAGCGACAGGGGGCACTGAAGCTTTCTTT
- | TRBJ2-2 | TRBV7-3 | TRBD2 | CASSLRASGGLWNTGELFF | TGTGCCAGCAGCTTAAGGGCTAGCGGGGGGCTTTGGAACACCGGGGAGCTGTTTTTT
- | TRBJ2-3 | TRBV9 | TRBD2 | CASSVGSGSSDTQYF | TGTGCCAGCAGCGTGGGTAGCGGGAGTTCAGATACGCAGTATTTT
- | TRBJ2-7 | TRBV9 | TRBD2 | CASSVDLSGRGEQYF | TGTGCCAGCAGCGTAGACTTGAGCGGGAGGGGCGAGCAGTACTTC
few | TRBJ2-1 | TRBV24-1 | - | CATSDSGQNLQDEQFF | TGTGCCACCAGTGACTCCGGACAGAACCTACAGGATGAGCAGTTCTTC
- | TRBJ2-3 | TRBV28 | - | CASSSGTDTQYF | TGTGCCAGCAGTTCCGGCACAGATACGCAGTATTTT
- | TRBJ2-5 | TRBV7-2 | TRBD2 | CASSSQRGGVETQYF | TGTGCCAGCAGCTCGCAGCGGGGGGGAGTGGAGACCCAGTACTTC
few | TRBJ1-6 | TRBV18 | - | CASSPRDTSKSPLHF | TGTGCCAGCTCACCAAGAGACACATCTAAATCACCCCTCCACTTT
- | TRBJ2-6 | TRBV2 | TRBD2 | CASSSGASGANVLTF | TGTGCCAGCTCTAGCGGGGCCTCTGGGGCCAACGTCCTGACTTTC
few | TRBJ1-6 | TRBV3-1/TRBV3-2 | TRBD1 | CASSLQGQVNSPLHF | TGTGCCAGCAGCCTCCAGGGACAGGTTAATTCACCCCTCCACTTT
- | TRBJ2-2 | TRBV18 | TRBD1 | CASSRVMPGQLFSGELFF | TGTGCCAGCTCACGAGTAATGCCGGGACAGCTGTTTTCCGGGGAGCTGTTTTTT
once | TRBJ2-3 | TRBV7-2 | - | CASSKRYLTDTQYF | TGTGCCAGCAGCAAGAGGTACTTGACAGATACGCAGTATTTT
- | TRBJ1-6 | TRBV27 | TRBD1 | CASTFLRDRGNSPLHF | TGTGCCAGCACATTCCTCCGGGACAGGGGTAATTCACCCCTCCACTTT
- | TRBJ1-1 | TRBV19 | - | CASSARGNTEAFF | TGTGCCAGTAGTGCCAGGGGGAACACTGAAGCTTTCTTT
- | TRBJ2-3 | TRBV7-9 | TRBD2 | CASSLAAGGTDTQYF | TGTGCCAGCAGCTTAGCGGCGGGGGGCACAGATACGCAGTATTTT
- | TRBJ2-7 | TRBV12-3/TRBV12-4 | TRBD2 | CASSLGGGYEQYF | TGTGCCAGCAGTTTGGGCGGGGGGTATGAGCAGTACTTC
- | TRBJ2-7 | TRBV7-2 | TRBD2 | CASSSTSGPSYEQYF | TGTGCCAGCAGTTCAACTAGCGGCCCAAGCTACGAGCAGTACTTC
- | TRBJ1-5 | TRBV6-6 | TRBD1 | CASRQTGGAGQPQHF | TGTGCCAGCAGGCAAACAGGGGGCGCAGGTCAGCCCCAGCATTTT
few | TRBJ2-1 | TRBV6-5 | - | CASKGGNEQFF | TGTGCCAGCAAAGGGGGCAATGAGCAGTTCTTC
few | TRBJ1-6 | TRBV7-2 | - | CASSGENNSPLHF | TGTGCCAGCAGCGGGGAGAATAATTCACCCCTCCACTTT
- | TRBJ1-5 | TRBV2 | - | CASSDRVGNQPQHF | TGTGCCAGCAGTGACAGGGTAGGCAATCAGCCCCAGCATTTT
few | TRBJ1-1 | TRBV5-1 | - | CASSPRDSGNTEAFF | TGCGCCAGCAGCCCCAGGGATAGTGGGAACACTGAAGCTTTCTTT
- | TRBJ1-5 | TRBV7-2 | - | CASSLEGPGSNQPQHF | TGTGCCAGCAGCTTAGAAGGTCCGGGTAGCAATCAGCCCCAGCATTTT
- | TRBJ2-1 | TRBV28 | - | CASSYYNEQFF | TGTGCCAGCAGCTACTACAATGAGCAGTTCTTC
- | TRBJ2-1 | TRBV7-3 | - | CASSLSSGAAQFF | TGTGCCAGCAGCTTATCGTCGGGAGCCGCTCAGTTCTTC
- | TRBJ2-3 | TRBV2 | - | CASSLGRPSSADTQYF | TGTGCCAGCAGTCTCGGCCGGCCTAGTTCTGCAGATACGCAGTATTTT
once | TRBJ1-2 | TRBV28 | - | CATSGDGYTF | TGTGCCACCTCGGGGGATGGCTACACCTTC
- | TRBJ1-1 | TRBV20-1 | TRBD1 | CSASRGPEAFF | TGCAGTGCTAGTAGGGGGCCAGAAGCTTTCTTT
- | TRBJ1-1 | TRBV12-3/TRBV12-4 | TRBD1 | CASLRDRGTEAFF | TGTGCCAGCCTAAGGGACAGGGGCACTGAAGCTTTCTTT